This T cell receptor (beta chain) was recorded in a study of T cells after yellow fever vaccination. This clonotype was picked up a small number of times. From the 5' RACE reads, TCRdb called clonotypes with MiXCR, one entry per CDR3 protein. The profile shows about 400,000 distinct CDR3 sequences, under 7.5% of them singletons. The clonotype originates from a man aged 30 to 39 who received the YFV17D yellow fever vaccine. Specimen: PBMCs, collected 5 days after the yellow fever booster vaccination.

CDR3 DNA: TGTGCCAGCCTCCAATGGGGGAACACCGGGGAGCTGTTTTTT. It encodes CASLQWGNTGELFF. This chain links TRBV6-2 or TRBV6-3 with TRBJ2-2; no clear D gene. Germline V lookup: CDR1 MNHEY, CDR2 SVGEGT. V lost 8 bases and J lost 1, with 11 bases in between. The CDR3 covers 14 residues.